This T cell receptor (beta chain) is drawn from a study of CD8 T cells in Susac syndrome. Study observations and caveats: As acknowledged by the study, its TCR sequencing and HLA analysis included a relatively small number of individuals.

As for this clonotype: No antigen is known for it.

The CDR3 consists of 15 residues. Germline V gene lookup returns CDR1 SGDLS and CDR2 YYNGEE. V lost 4 bases, J lost 2 bases, and 12 bases lay in between. With random hexamers, reverse transcription was performed on about 0.5 to 1 ug of RNA. The amplification used immunoSEQ multiplex PCR on TCR beta CDR3; it spanned 54 Vbeta and 13 Jbeta. MiXCR, applied by TCRdb to the immunoSEQ multiplex PCR reads, yields one record per CDR3 protein. The repertoire holds around 45,000 distinct CDR3 sequences, 80% to 95% seen once, with about 0.55% in the top ten. Source material: CD8+ T cells from PBMCs. This chain uses TRBV9 with TRBJ2-2, with D tentatively TRBD1 (5 bases). The clonotype was recovered from a human donor in good health. CDR3 nucleotides: TGTGCCAGCAGCCCCCGGACATCTAACACCGGGGAGCTGTTTTTT. Protein: CASSPRTSNTGELFF.